Listed below are T cell receptor beta chains from one sample, sequenced in a study of T cells in Graves' hyperthyroidism and ophthalmopathy. TCRdb recomputed calls from the multiplex PCR reads with MiXCR, one row per CDR3 protein. The top ten hold around a sixth of the sample, which has some 700,000 distinct CDR3 sequences, 17% seen once. Material: blood. The source of these receptors is a man over 45 with Graves' hyperthyroidism. CDR3s leave out the opening cysteine and the closing phenylalanine or tryptophan. D genes are given only for firm matches. Only part of the rows carry a size: once, few, many, or a class if the clone is expanded.

J gene: TRBJ2-7
D gene: NA
CDR3 length: 14
clone size: many
V gene: TRBV28
CDR3 protein: ASSLVVRGYSYEQY

J gene: TRBJ2-1
D gene: TRBD2
CDR3 length: 11
clone size: once
V gene: TRBV24-1
CDR3 protein: ATRAGGDNEQF

J gene: TRBJ1-2
D gene: TRBD1
CDR3 length: 13
clone size: few
V gene: TRBV19
CDR3 protein: ASREQGASNYGYT

J gene: TRBJ2-1
D gene: TRBD1
CDR3 length: 13
clone size: few
V gene: TRBV20-1
CDR3 protein: SAMTGTGARNEQF

J gene: TRBJ2-5
D gene: TRBD2
CDR3 length: 12
clone size: many
V gene: TRBV18
CDR3 protein: ASSLAGGSETQY

J gene: TRBJ2-2
D gene: TRBD2
CDR3 length: 14
clone size: NA
V gene: TRBV18
CDR3 protein: ASSPRSGGNTGELF

J gene: TRBJ1-2
D gene: NA
CDR3 length: 11
clone size: once
V gene: TRBV4-1
CDR3 protein: ASRQGSGQGYT

J gene: TRBJ2-1
D gene: NA
CDR3 length: 11
clone size: NA
V gene: TRBV7-3
CDR3 protein: ASSLSHTEEQF

J gene: TRBJ1-2
D gene: NA
CDR3 length: 10
clone size: NA
V gene: TRBV9
CDR3 protein: ASSGDAYGYT

J gene: TRBJ1-5
D gene: NA
CDR3 length: 13
clone size: many
V gene: TRBV12-3/TRBV12-4
CDR3 protein: ASSFQGLSNQPQH

J gene: TRBJ2-3
D gene: NA
CDR3 length: 14
clone size: NA
V gene: TRBV6-1
CDR3 protein: ASRDEGVYFTDTQY

J gene: TRBJ1-6
D gene: TRBD1
CDR3 length: 12
clone size: many
V gene: TRBV27
CDR3 protein: ASSRGTGNSPLH

J gene: TRBJ2-5
D gene: TRBD1
CDR3 length: 13
clone size: NA
V gene: TRBV6-5
CDR3 protein: ASSYTGQPQGTQY

J gene: TRBJ2-1
D gene: NA
CDR3 length: 11
clone size: NA
V gene: TRBV5-6
CDR3 protein: ASRSGTPNEQF

J gene: TRBJ2-7
D gene: NA
CDR3 length: 11
clone size: many
V gene: TRBV29-1
CDR3 protein: SVADRLFYEQY

J gene: TRBJ2-7
D gene: NA
CDR3 length: 12
clone size: NA
V gene: TRBV13
CDR3 protein: ASSPALGSYEQY

J gene: TRBJ2-1
D gene: NA
CDR3 length: 10
clone size: many
V gene: TRBV20-1
CDR3 protein: SVDKGYNEQF

J gene: TRBJ1-4
D gene: NA
CDR3 length: 14
clone size: NA
V gene: TRBV27
CDR3 protein: ASSSDPGATNEKLF

J gene: TRBJ2-4
D gene: NA
CDR3 length: 12
clone size: many
V gene: TRBV27
CDR3 protein: ASSDFQTKNIQY

J gene: TRBJ2-3
D gene: NA
CDR3 length: 14
clone size: many
V gene: TRBV10-3
CDR3 protein: AIAPGRARSTDTQY

J gene: TRBJ1-1
D gene: NA
CDR3 length: 13
clone size: many
V gene: TRBV2
CDR3 protein: ASNLGGDMNTEAF

J gene: TRBJ2-3
D gene: TRBD1
CDR3 length: 14
clone size: NA
V gene: TRBV7-9
CDR3 protein: ASSPADRESTDTQY

J gene: TRBJ1-2
D gene: TRBD1
CDR3 length: 13
clone size: many
V gene: TRBV7-8
CDR3 protein: ASSLDRVGGYGYT

J gene: TRBJ1-6
D gene: TRBD1
CDR3 length: 13
clone size: once
V gene: TRBV12-3/TRBV12-4
CDR3 protein: ASSPRQGVNSPLH

J gene: TRBJ1-1
D gene: NA
CDR3 length: 11
clone size: many
V gene: TRBV27
CDR3 protein: ASGYRVNTEAF

J gene: TRBJ1-2
D gene: NA
CDR3 length: 10
clone size: many
V gene: TRBV11-3
CDR3 protein: ASSLGGDGYT

J gene: TRBJ2-5
D gene: NA
CDR3 length: 14
clone size: NA
V gene: TRBV25-1
CDR3 protein: ASSEGGGPYQETQY

J gene: TRBJ2-1
D gene: TRBD2
CDR3 length: 13
clone size: many
V gene: TRBV30
CDR3 protein: AWSAWDYPDNEQF

J gene: TRBJ2-2
D gene: TRBD2
CDR3 length: 14
clone size: few
V gene: TRBV24-1
CDR3 protein: ATSVTAGGLDGELF

J gene: TRBJ2-1
D gene: NA
CDR3 length: 13
clone size: few
V gene: TRBV15
CDR3 protein: ATSDPTEINDEQF

J gene: TRBJ2-3
D gene: TRBD2
CDR3 length: 13
clone size: many
V gene: TRBV6-1
CDR3 protein: ASRTSGRRADTQY

J gene: TRBJ2-7
D gene: NA
CDR3 length: 11
clone size: many
V gene: TRBV28
CDR3 protein: ASKNRFSYEQY

J gene: TRBJ2-3
D gene: TRBD2
CDR3 length: 15
clone size: many
V gene: TRBV6-2/TRBV6-3
CDR3 protein: ASSYSLAGVFADTQY

J gene: TRBJ2-1
D gene: NA
CDR3 length: 11
clone size: many
V gene: TRBV30
CDR3 protein: AWHPGVHNEQF

J gene: TRBJ2-5
D gene: NA
CDR3 length: 9
clone size: NA
V gene: TRBV2
CDR3 protein: ASSAVMTGD

J gene: TRBJ2-3
D gene: TRBD2
CDR3 length: 12
clone size: NA
V gene: TRBV29-1
CDR3 protein: SVVAGEVGGTQY

J gene: TRBJ1-2
D gene: TRBD1
CDR3 length: 15
clone size: many
V gene: TRBV7-6
CDR3 protein: ASSLEIGQGTNYGYT

J gene: TRBJ2-1
D gene: TRBD2
CDR3 length: 17
clone size: NA
V gene: TRBV7-9
CDR3 protein: ASSPRVGASGRSYNEQF

J gene: TRBJ2-7
D gene: NA
CDR3 length: 14
clone size: few
V gene: TRBV5-1
CDR3 protein: ASSPNTALSSYEQY

J gene: TRBJ1-1
D gene: TRBD1
CDR3 length: 14
clone size: few
V gene: TRBV19
CDR3 protein: ASSIARGPFNTEAF